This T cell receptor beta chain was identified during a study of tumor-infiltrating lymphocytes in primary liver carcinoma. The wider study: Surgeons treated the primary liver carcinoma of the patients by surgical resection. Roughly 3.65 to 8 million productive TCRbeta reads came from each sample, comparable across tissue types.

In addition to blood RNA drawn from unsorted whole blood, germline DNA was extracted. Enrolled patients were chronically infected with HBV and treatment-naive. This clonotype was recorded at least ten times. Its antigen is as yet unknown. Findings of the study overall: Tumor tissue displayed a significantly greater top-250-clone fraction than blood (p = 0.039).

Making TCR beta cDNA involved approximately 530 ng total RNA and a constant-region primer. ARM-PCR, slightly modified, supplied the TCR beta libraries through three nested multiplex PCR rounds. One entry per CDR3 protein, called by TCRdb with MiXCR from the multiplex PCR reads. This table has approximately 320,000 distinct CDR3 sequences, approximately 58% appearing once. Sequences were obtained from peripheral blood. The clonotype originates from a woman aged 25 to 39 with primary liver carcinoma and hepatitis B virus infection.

The CDR3 sequence: CASSHRHGLSGNTIYF. The CDR3 DNA reads TGCGCCAGCAGCCATCGACACGGCCTCTCTGGAAACACCATATATTTT. The rearrangement links TRBV4-3 to TRBJ1-3, with no clear D. CDR1 LGHNA and CDR2 YSLEER come from the germline V gene. There are 16 residues in the CDR3. Trimming stripped 3 bases from V and 0 bases from J, with 12 bases between.